The entry that follows covers one T cell receptor beta chain sequence. The antigen is not known. The source of the sample is a study of CD8 T cells in ankylosing spondylitis. Notes on the study in general: Made up of several highly homologous variants, a TCR beta motif appeared characteristic of ankylosing spondylitis blood.

The ends were cut back, 5 bases at V and 6 bases at J, with 20 bases in the middle. Germline V CDR1 and CDR2: KGHSH, LQKENI. The CDR3 runs to 15 residues. One entry per CDR3 protein results from TCRdb running MiXCR on the 5' RACE reads. The profile shows 50,000 to 75,000 distinct CDR3 sequences, around 6.4% of them singletons. The chain carries TRBV18 and TRBJ2-7; possibly TRBD1 for D (5 bases). This TCR was sampled from a male donor with ankylosing spondylitis. Sequences were obtained from synovial fluid, either unsorted or a sorted T cell fraction (not recorded which). The CDR3 nucleotides read TGTGCCAGCTCATCCTCTCCGGACAATCCAGGCGAGCAGTACTTC. This sequence encodes CASSSSPDNPGEQYF.